This entry is about one T cell receptor (beta chain). The sample originates from a study of blood T cell repertoires in COVID-19. At the level of the study: Samples came from the United States, Italy and Spain, spanning acute and convalescent COVID-19.

Sequenced by immunoSEQ multiplex PCR; TCRdb stores in-frame clones only, minus some. This table has some 210,000 clones, about 87% appearing once. The CDR3 runs 13 residues. V gave up 6 bases and J gave up 10 bases; unmatched junction bases: 10. Germline CDR1 SGHKS, CDR2 YYEKEE (reference sequence). The TCR comes from a man younger than 35 with acute COVID-19. The sample consisted of PBMCs or T cells enriched from blood (not recorded which). The chain is built from TRBV5-5 and TRBJ2-3; 8 bases are a match to TRBD2. For the CDR3, the DNA is TGTGCCAGCACCAAACCCGGGGGGGGACCGCAGTATTTT. Its translation: CASTKPGGGPQYF. The full variable domain, in which reference TRBV5-5 and TRBJ2-3 provide the parts outside the CDR3, is DAGVTQSPTHLIKTRGQQVTLRCSPISGHKSVSWYQQVLGQGPQFIFQYYEKEERGRGNFPDRFSARQFPNYSSELNVNALLLGDSALYLCASTKPGGGPQYFGPGTRLTVL.